This TCR beta chain was sequenced in a study of long-term antiretroviral therapy in people with HIV. Study-level points and caveats: CDR3 length ranges were narrower in HIV repertoires than in controls. All time points showed a repertoire dominated by clones expanded before ART. After ART, diversity increased yet remained lower than transplant donor controls.

The V end was cut by 6 bases, the J end by 0 bases, with 11 bases between. This CDR3 has 14 residues. The germline CDR1 and CDR2 sequences are MNHEY and SVGAGI. Concerning this clone: Its antigen is unknown.

The authors ran the immunoSEQ assay, v3.0, at survey level. Produced via immunoSEQ multiplex PCR; TCRdb's table is partial and in-frame only. The data hold tens of thousands of clones, with about four fifths observed a single time. Without exception, participants with HIV were treated in the United States. The chain employs TRBV6-5 and TRBJ1-1; D is possibly TRBD1 (5 bases). This receptor was identified in a young man with HIV. Here the sequenced sample was unsorted PBMCs, taken 1 year after starting antiretroviral therapy. The CDR3 nucleotides read TGTGCCAGCAGCTCGACAGCCATGAACACTGAAGCTTTCTTT. Translating gives CASSSTAMNTEAFF.